This section outlines one TCR beta chain sequence together with its context. The antigen is unknown. Through a sample-barcoded 5' primer and a J-beta primer mix, a second PCR was run for roughly 7 to 12 cycles. Each CDR3 protein gets one entry after TCRdb re-called the 5' RACE reads with MiXCR. Of over a million distinct CDR3 sequences listed, less than 45% are singletons. This sample was taken from a study of blood T cells in healthy people across ages. This CDR3 contains 14 residues. With V trimmed by 3 bases and J by 6 bases, 6 bases remained unmatched. Regarding the study as a whole: Diversity of TCR beta per million T cells declined in a roughly linear way with age. Unsorted PBMCs prevented conclusive naive versus antigen-experienced comparison.

The source is a woman younger than 35 in good health. Sequencing was carried out using blood. The chain couples TRBV12-3 or TRBV12-4 to TRBJ2-5; TRBD2 matches 8 bases. The CDR3 DNA sequence: TGTGCCAGCAGTTTCGGGAGGGGAAAGCAGACCCAGTACTTC. Translated, it gives CASSFGRGKQTQYF.